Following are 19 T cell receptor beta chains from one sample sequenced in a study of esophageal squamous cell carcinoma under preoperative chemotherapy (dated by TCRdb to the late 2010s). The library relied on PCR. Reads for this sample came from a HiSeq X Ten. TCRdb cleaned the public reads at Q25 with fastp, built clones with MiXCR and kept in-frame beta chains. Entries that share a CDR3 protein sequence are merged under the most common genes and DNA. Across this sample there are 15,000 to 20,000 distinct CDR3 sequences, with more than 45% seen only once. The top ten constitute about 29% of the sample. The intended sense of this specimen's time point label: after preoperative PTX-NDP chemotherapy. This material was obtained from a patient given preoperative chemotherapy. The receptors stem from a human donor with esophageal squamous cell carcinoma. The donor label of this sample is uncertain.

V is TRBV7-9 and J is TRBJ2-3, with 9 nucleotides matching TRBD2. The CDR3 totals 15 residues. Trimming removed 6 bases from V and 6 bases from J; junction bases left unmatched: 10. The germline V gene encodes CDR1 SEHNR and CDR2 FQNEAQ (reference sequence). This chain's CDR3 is CASRTSGLGPDTQYF. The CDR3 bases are TGTGCCAGCAGGACTAGCGGACTTGGTCCGGATACGCAGTATTTT.

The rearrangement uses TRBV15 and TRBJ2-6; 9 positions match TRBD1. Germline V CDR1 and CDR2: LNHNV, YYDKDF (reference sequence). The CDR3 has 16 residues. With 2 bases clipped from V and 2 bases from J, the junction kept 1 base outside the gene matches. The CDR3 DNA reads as TGTGCCACCAGCAGAACAGGGGGCGCTGGGGCCAACGTCCTGACTTTC. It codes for CATSRTGGAGANVLTF.

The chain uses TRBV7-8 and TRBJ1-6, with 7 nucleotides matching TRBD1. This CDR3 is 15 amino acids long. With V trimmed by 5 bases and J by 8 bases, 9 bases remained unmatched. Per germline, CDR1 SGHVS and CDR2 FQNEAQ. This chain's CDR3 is CASSVDGTVYSPLHF. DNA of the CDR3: TGTGCCAGCAGCGTAGACGGGACAGTTTATTCACCCCTCCACTTT.

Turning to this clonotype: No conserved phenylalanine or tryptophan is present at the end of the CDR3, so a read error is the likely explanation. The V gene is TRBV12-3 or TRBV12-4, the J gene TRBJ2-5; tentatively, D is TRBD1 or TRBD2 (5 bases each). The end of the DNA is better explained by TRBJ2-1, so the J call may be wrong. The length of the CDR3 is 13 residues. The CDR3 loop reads CASSFTLPGTQFS. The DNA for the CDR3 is TGTGCCAGCAGTTTTACACTCCCCGGGACCCAGTTCTCC.

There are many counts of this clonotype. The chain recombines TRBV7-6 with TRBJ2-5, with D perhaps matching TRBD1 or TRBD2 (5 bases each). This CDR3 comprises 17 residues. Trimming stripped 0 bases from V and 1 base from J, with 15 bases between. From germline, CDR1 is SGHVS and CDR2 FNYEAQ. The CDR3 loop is CASSLAVGTAVQETQYF. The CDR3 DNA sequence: TGTGCCAGCAGCTTAGCGGTCGGGACCGCCGTCCAAGAGACCCAGTACTTC.

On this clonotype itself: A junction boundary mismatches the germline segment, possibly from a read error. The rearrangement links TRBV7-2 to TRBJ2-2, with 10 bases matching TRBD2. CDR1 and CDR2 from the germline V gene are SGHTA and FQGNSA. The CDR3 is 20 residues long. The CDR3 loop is CASSLRWASGRGQNTGELSF. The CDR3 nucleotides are TGTGCCAGCAGCTTAAGATGGGCTAGCGGGAGAGGCCAGAACACCGGGGAGCTGTCTTTT.

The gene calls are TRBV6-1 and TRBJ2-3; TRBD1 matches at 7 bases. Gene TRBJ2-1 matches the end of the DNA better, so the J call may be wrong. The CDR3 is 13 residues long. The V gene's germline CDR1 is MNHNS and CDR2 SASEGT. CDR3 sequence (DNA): TGTGCCAGCCGGGACAGCCTTCACCCAGAGCAGTTCTTC. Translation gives CASRDSLHPEQFF.

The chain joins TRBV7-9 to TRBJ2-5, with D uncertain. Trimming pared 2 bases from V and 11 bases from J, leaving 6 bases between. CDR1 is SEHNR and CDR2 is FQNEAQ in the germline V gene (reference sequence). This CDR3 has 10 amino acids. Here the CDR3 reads CASSLQRQYF. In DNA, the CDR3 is TGTGCCAGCAGCTTACAACGGCAGTACTTC.

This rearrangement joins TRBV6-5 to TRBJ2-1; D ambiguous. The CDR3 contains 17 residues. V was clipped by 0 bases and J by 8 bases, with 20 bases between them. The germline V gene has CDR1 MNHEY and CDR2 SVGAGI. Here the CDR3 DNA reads TGTGCCAGCAGTTACTCGACTCGTTCCTTACAGTTACATGAGCAGTTCTTC. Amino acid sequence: CASSYSTRSLQLHEQFF.

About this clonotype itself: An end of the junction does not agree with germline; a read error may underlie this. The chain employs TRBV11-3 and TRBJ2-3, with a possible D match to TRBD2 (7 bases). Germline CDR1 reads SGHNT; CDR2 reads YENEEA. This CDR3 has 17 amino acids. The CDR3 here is CASSPAAGGGGTETQYF. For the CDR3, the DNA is TGTGCCAGTAGCCCGGCCGCCGGGGGCGGGGGCACAGAGACGCAGTATTTC.

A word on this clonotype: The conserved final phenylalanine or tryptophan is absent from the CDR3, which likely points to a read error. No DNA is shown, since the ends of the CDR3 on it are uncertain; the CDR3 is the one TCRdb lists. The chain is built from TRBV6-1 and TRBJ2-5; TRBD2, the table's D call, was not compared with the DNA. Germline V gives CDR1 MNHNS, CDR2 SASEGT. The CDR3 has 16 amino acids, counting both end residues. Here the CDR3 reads CASSLQGGPGVRDPVL.

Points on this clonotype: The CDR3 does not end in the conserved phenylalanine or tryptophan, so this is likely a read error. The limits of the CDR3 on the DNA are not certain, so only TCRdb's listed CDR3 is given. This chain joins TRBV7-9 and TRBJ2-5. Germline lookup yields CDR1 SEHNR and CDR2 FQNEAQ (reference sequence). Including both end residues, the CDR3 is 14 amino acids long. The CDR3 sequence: CASSSTVWPETRYL.

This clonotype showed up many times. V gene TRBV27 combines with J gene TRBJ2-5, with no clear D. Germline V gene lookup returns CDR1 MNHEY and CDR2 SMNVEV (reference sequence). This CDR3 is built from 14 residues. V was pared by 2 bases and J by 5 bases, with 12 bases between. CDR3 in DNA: TGTGCCAGCAGTTTAAACAAACCTGGGGAGACCCAGTACTTC. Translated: CASSLNKPGETQYF.

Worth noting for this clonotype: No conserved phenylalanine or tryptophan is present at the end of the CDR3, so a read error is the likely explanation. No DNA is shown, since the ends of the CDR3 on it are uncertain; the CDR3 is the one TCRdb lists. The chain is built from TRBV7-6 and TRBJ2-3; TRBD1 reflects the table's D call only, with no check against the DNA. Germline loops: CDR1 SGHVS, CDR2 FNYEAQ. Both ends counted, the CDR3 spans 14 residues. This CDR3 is CASSLITGQGTHYL.

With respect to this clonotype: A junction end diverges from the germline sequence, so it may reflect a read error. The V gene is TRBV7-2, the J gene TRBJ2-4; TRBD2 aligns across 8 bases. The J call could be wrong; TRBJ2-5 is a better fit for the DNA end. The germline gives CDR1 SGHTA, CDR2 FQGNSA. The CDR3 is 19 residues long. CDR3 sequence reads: CASSQVGGGGERAQKTQYF. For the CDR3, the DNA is TGTGCCAGCAGCCAAGTCGGGGGGGGGGGGGAACGAGCCCAAAAGACCCAGTACTTC.

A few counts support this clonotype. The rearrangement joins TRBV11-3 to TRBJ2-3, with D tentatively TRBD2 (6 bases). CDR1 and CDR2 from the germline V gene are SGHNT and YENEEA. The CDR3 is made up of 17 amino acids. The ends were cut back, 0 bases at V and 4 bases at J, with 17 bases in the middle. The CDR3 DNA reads TGTGCCAGCAGCTTAGACGGGAGTATTGTTAAGGCAGATACGCAGTATTTT. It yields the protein CASSLDGSIVKADTQYF.

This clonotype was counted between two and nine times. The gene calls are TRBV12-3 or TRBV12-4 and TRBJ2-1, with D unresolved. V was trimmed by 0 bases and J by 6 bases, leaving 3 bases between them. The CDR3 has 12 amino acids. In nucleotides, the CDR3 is TGTGCCAGCAGTTTAGCTTTCAATGAGCAGTTCTTC. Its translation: CASSLAFNEQFF.

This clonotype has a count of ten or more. The CDR3 region has the DNA TGTGCCAGCAGCGAAGGGACAGGGGGCTACGAGCAGTACTTC. Protein sequence: CASSEGTGGYEQYF. The chain couples TRBV7-2 to TRBJ2-7; 11 nucleotides match TRBD1. Germline V gene sequence: CDR1 SGHTA, CDR2 FQGNSA. V was pared by 5 bases and J by 3 bases, with 3 bases of the junction left unmatched. The length of the CDR3 is 14 residues.

The CDR3 spells CASSEDRAYLSSPLHF. The CDR3 nucleotides read TGTGCCAGCAGTGAGGACAGGGCCTACTTGAGTTCACCCCTCCACTTT. This rearrangement joins TRBV7-2 to TRBJ1-6; the match to TRBD1 covers 8 bases. This CDR3 has 16 amino acids. Germline V gene sequence: CDR1 SGHTA, CDR2 FQGNSA. Trimming removed 6 bases from V and 9 bases from J; junction bases left unmatched: 13.